These 10 T cell receptor beta chains share one sample of origin, sequenced in a study of T cell changes during pregnancy in multiple sclerosis. Profiled with immunoSEQ multiplex PCR; TCRdb holds only in-frame clones, not every one. The sample shows tens of thousands of clones, approximately 92% of them seen only once. The material was CD8+ T cells from peripheral blood mononuclear cells, obtained in the third trimester of pregnancy. These TCRs come from a female donor in good health, enrolled as a control in a pregnancy study.

The chain has TRBV19 and TRBJ1-6; 7 positions agree with TRBD1. V gave up 10 bases and J gave up 4 bases; unmatched junction bases: 4. Looked up from germline, CDR1 is LNHDA and CDR2 is SQIVND (reference sequence). This CDR3 region has 13 residues. The CDR3 sequence: CATQTGYNSPLHF. CDR3 in DNA: TGTGCCACCCAGACAGGGTATAATTCACCCCTCCACTTT.

The chain recombines TRBV9 with TRBJ2-7, with D possibly being TRBD2 (6 bases). CDR1 is SGDLS and CDR2 is YYNGEE in the germline V gene. Trimming stripped 3 bases from V and 2 bases from J, with 15 bases between. This CDR3 is 15 amino acids long. The CDR3 sequence is CASSASGVDPYEQYF. Written as DNA, the CDR3 is TGTGCCAGCAGCGCGTCGGGGGTGGACCCCTACGAGCAGTACTTC. The full variable domain, in which reference TRBV9 and TRBJ2-7 provide the parts outside the CDR3, is DSGVTQTPKHLITATGQRVTLRCSPRSGDLSVYWYQQSLDQGLQFLIQYYNGEERAKGNILERFSAQQFPDLHSELNLSSLELGDSALYFCASSASGVDPYEQYFGPGTRLTVT.

The chain carries TRBV6-5 and TRBJ1-2, with a tentative D call TRBD1 (5 bases). The CDR3 has 14 amino acids. Germline CDR1 is MNHEY and CDR2 is SVGAGI. The V and J ends lost 6 bases and 4 bases respectively, with 15 bases between them. The CDR3 nucleotides read TGTGCCAGCAGCCTAAAGGGGAATTCCTATGGCTACACCTTC. Protein: CASSLKGNSYGYTF.

This chain links TRBV27 with TRBJ1-5; D remains ambiguous. Germline V gives CDR1 MNHEY, CDR2 SMNVEV (reference sequence). The CDR3 is 16 amino acids. The ends were cut back, 6 bases at V and 1 base at J, with 16 bases in the middle. CDR3 coding DNA: TGTGCCAGCAGACGGTGGGCAGGCAGCAGCAATCAGCCCCAGCATTTT. It is translated as CASRRWAGSSNQPQHF.

This clone was counted once. This chain connects TRBV25-1 to TRBJ1-2; TRBD1 agrees at 10 bases. The V gene end was trimmed by 4 bases and the J gene end by 7 bases; junction bases not matched to a gene: 12. The CDR3 loop spans 16 amino acids. Germline CDR1 MGHDK, CDR2 SYGVNS. The CDR3 DNA reads as TGTGCCAGCAGTGTCTTCGGGACAGGGGAAGGAGGTGGCTACACCTTC. Translated: CASSVFGTGEGGGYTF.

This clone occurred a few times. The gene calls are TRBV30 and TRBJ1-1; tentatively, D is TRBD1 (5 bases). V gave up 0 bases and J gave up 8 bases, with 13 bases separating them. CDR1 GTSNPN and CDR2 SVGIG come from the germline V gene (reference sequence). There are 13 residues in the CDR3. CDR3 nucleotides: TGTGCCTGGAGTGTACAGCGGGGGAGAGAAGCTTTCTTT. Protein sequence: CAWSVQRGREAFF.

The V call is TRBV7-6, the J call TRBJ1-2, with D possibly being TRBD1 (6 bases). Trimming removed 5 bases at V and 3 bases at J, with 10 bases between. The CDR3 consists of 13 residues. Germline V gene data show CDR1 as SGHVS and CDR2 as FNYEAQ. As DNA, the CDR3 is TGTGCCAGCAGCCCCCCAGGGGACTATGGCTACACCTTC. It specifies CASSPPGDYGYTF.

The J gene is TRBJ2-7, the V gene TRBV6-5; unclear D gene. The V gene's germline CDR1 is MNHEY and CDR2 SVGAGI. V lost 6 bases and J lost 1, with 10 bases in between. The CDR3 length is 13 residues. CDR3 coding DNA: TGTGCCAGCAGCCTAGATTGGTCCTACGAGCAGTACTTC. This translates into CASSLDWSYEQYF.

The chain employs TRBV28 and TRBJ1-2; 8 nucleotides line up with TRBD1. V shed 5 bases and J 5 bases; nucleotides not matched to a gene: 10. CDR3 length: 15 amino acids. Germline loops: CDR1 MDHEN, CDR2 SYDVKM. Here the CDR3 reads CASSPRTGSLYGYTF. CDR3 DNA: TGTGCCAGCAGTCCTAGGACAGGGAGTTTGTATGGCTACACCTTC.

V usage is TRBV19 and J usage is TRBJ2-3; 12 nucleotides line up with TRBD2. Germline loops: CDR1 LNHDA, CDR2 SQIVND (reference sequence). This CDR3 has 20 residues. V lost 3 bases to trimming and J lost 1 base; unmatched junction nucleotides: 14. The CDR3: CASSMYLAGGRSMGTDTQYF. CDR3 DNA sequence: TGTGCCAGTAGTATGTACCTAGCGGGGGGGCGTTCCATGGGCACAGATACGCAGTATTTT.